This T cell receptor (beta chain) is from a study of tumor and adjacent non-tumor tissue in lung cancer. Background on the study: There were around 11 adenocarcinoma, a couple of squamous cell carcinoma and 1 small cell lung cancer cases. The patients, 9 to 11 men and roughly 5 women, were about 31 to 76 with stage I to III disease.

Whole-study findings and limits: Patients with more diverse tumor TCRs had worse survival.

The template was RNA from unsorted bulk tissue. More than 3 cm separated this lung sample from the edge of the tumor. Donors were chemotherapy-naive, newly diagnosed lung cancer surgical patients in China, August–late 2014. Comment on this clonotype: The target antigen is unknown. This may stem from a read error, because a much larger clone lies one nucleotide away.

There are 16 residues in the CDR3. Trimming stripped 1 base from V and 7 bases from J, with 19 bases between. Germline V gene data show CDR1 as SEHNR and CDR2 as FQNEAQ (reference sequence). The library came from three nested PCR rounds adapted from ARM-PCR protocols. TCRdb fed the multiplex PCR reads into MiXCR, producing one record per CDR3 protein. The data show 90,000 to 100,000 distinct CDR3 sequences, with 80% seen just once and about 30% held by the top ten. The chain joins TRBV7-9 to TRBJ2-5; D perhaps matches TRBD2 (6 bases). The origin of this receptor is a man between 60 and 75 years old with small cell lung cancer. The material sequenced was distant non-tumor lung tissue. CDR3 bases: TGTGCCAGCAGCTTAGGGATCGGGAGTGGAGAAGGGACCCAGTACTTC. It yields the protein CASSLGIGSGEGTQYF.